The 25 T cell receptor beta chains reported below all come from one sample, sequenced in a study of blood T cell repertoires in COVID-19. The repertoire was sequenced with immunoSEQ multiplex PCR; TCRdb's copy has only in-frame clones and lacks some. The sample consists of roughly 25,000 clones, roughly nine tenths of them appearing once. The sequencing sample was made of peripheral blood. The receptors derive from a man between 65 and 85 years old with acute or convalescent COVID-19.

This chain joins TRBV5-5 and TRBJ2-3; possible D gene TRBD1, 5 bases. The germline V gene encodes CDR1 SGHKS and CDR2 YYEKEE (reference sequence). The CDR3 extends over 15 amino acids. V dropped 1 base and J dropped 0 bases, with 9 bases sitting between them. The CDR3 loop reads CASSLFRVSTDTQYF. CDR3 DNA sequence: TGTGCCAGCAGCTTGTTCAGGGTTAGCACAGATACGCAGTATTTT. The entire variable domain, with the rest obtained from reference TRBV5-5 and TRBJ2-3, is as follows: DAGVTQSPTHLIKTRGQQVTLRCSPISGHKSVSWYQQVLGQGPQFIFQYYEKEERGRGNFPDRFSARQFPNYSSELNVNALLLGDSALYLCASSLFRVSTDTQYFGPGTRLTVL.

The J gene is TRBJ2-1, the V gene TRBV5-4, with a weak D call TRBD1 (6 bases). CDR3 length: 15 amino acids. Germline CDR1 reads SGHNT; CDR2 reads YYREEE (reference sequence). With 1 base removed from V and 4 bases from J, the gap between germline ends came to 12 bases. Here the CDR3 reads CASSLRTDAYNEQFF. Written as DNA, the CDR3 is TGTGCCAGCAGCTTGCGGACAGACGCATACAATGAGCAGTTCTTC.

This rearrangement joins TRBV6-4 to TRBJ1-6; TRBD1 is a possible D gene (5 bases). Trimming shortened V by 6 bases and J by 7 bases, and 16 bases separated the two germline ends. Germline CDR1 MRHNA, CDR2 SNTAGT. There are 15 residues in the CDR3. The CDR3 DNA follows: TGTGCCAGCAGCGCCAGGGAAAGGATAAATTCACCCCTCCACTTT. It is translated as CASSARERINSPLHF.

The chain carries TRBV28 and TRBJ2-5; D is uncertain. This CDR3 has 13 residues. Trimming left V 5 bases short and J 2 bases short, with 9 bases between. Looked up from germline, CDR1 is MDHEN and CDR2 is SYDVKM. The CDR3 bases are TGTGCCAGCAGTGAAATAGAACAAGAGACCCAGTACTTC. Translating it yields CASSEIEQETQYF. Drawing the rest from reference TRBV28 and TRBJ2-5, the complete variable domain is DVKVTQSSRYLVKRTGEKVFLECVQDMDHENMFWYRQDPGLGLRLIYFSYDVKMKEKGDIPEGYSVSREKKERFSLILESASTNQTSMYLCASSEIEQETQYFGPGTRLLVL.

This clone occurred a few times. J is TRBJ2-2 and V is TRBV7-2; possibly TRBD1 for D (6 bases). CDR3 length: 15 residues. V was shortened by 5 bases and J by 4 bases, with 14 bases between the two germline ends. Germline lookup yields CDR1 SGHTA and CDR2 FQGNSA. CDR3 nucleotides: TGTGCCAGCAGCCCCCCGGGACACTCCACCGGGGAGCTGTTTTTT. It is translated as CASSPPGHSTGELFF.

CDR3 in DNA: TGTGCCATCAGTGAGCTGCAGCGGGGCTACAATGAGCAGTTCTTC. Its translation: CAISELQRGYNEQFF. The chain employs TRBV10-3 and TRBJ2-1, with 7 bases matching TRBD2. Germline CDR1 is ENHRY and CDR2 is SYGVKD. The CDR3 has 15 amino acids. Unmatched junction bases numbered 4, after V lost 2 bases and J lost 3 bases.

The chain couples TRBV12-3 or TRBV12-4 to TRBJ2-7; D ambiguous. The CDR3 contains 11 residues. V lost 4 bases and J 2 bases, leaving 3 bases between the germline ends. The CDR3 DNA reads as TGTGCCAGCAGTTCTCCCTACGAGCAGTACTTC. It codes for CASSSPYEQYF.

The genes are TRBV11-3 and TRBJ2-3, with D uncertain. Germline V gene sequence: CDR1 SGHNT, CDR2 YENEEA. This CDR3 has 15 residues. Between the trimmed V and J ends, which lost 0 bases and 0 bases, there was a span of 7 bases. This CDR3 is CASSLDSFSTDTQYF. CDR3 DNA: TGTGCCAGCAGCTTAGACTCGTTTAGCACAGATACGCAGTATTTT.

This rearrangement joins TRBV12-5 to TRBJ2-2; possible D gene TRBD2, 7 bases. The V gene lost 6 bases and the J gene lost 9 bases, with 14 bases spanning the gap. Germline assignment: CDR1 LGHNT and CDR2 FRNRAP. The CDR3 totals 13 residues. Written as DNA, the CDR3 is TGTGCTAGTGGCCAAGGGGGGGCCAGGGAGCTGTTTTTT. It encodes CASGQGGARELFF. Together with reference TRBV12-5 and TRBJ2-2, the CDR3 gives the full variable domain: DARVTQTPRHKVTEMGQEVTMRCQPILGHNTVFWYRQTMMQGLELLAYFRNRAPLDDSGMPKDRFSAEMPDATLATLKIQPSEPRDSAVYFCASGQGGARELFFGEGSRLTVL.

CDR3 DNA sequence: TGTGCCAGCAGTGGGGATGACAGCTTTGAAAAACTGTTTTTT. It encodes CASSGDDSFEKLFF. This chain connects TRBV2 to TRBJ1-4; tentative D call: TRBD1 (5 bases). Germline V CDR1 and CDR2: SNHLY, FYNNEI. The CDR3 has 14 residues. The V end was cut by 4 bases, the J end by 7 bases, with 13 bases between. Variable domain in full (rest from reference TRBV2 and TRBJ1-4): EPEVTQTPSHQVTQMGQEVILRCVPISNHLYFYWYRQILGQKVEFLVSFYNNEISEKSEIFDDQFSVERPDGSNFTLKIRSTKLEDSAMYFCASSGDDSFEKLFFGSGTQLSVL.

CDR3 sequence: CASSLSGTGSYEQYF. The CDR3 coding sequence is TGTGCCAGCAGCTTATCGGGGACAGGGTCCTACGAGCAGTACTTC. The chain combines TRBV7-9 with TRBJ2-7, with 9 bases identical to TRBD1. Per the germline V gene, CDR1 is SEHNR and CDR2 is FQNEAQ (reference sequence). The CDR3 extends over 15 amino acids. The V and J ends lost 2 bases and 1 base, in that order; junction bases with no gene match: 3.

Notes on this clone: Lacking the conserved final phenylalanine or tryptophan, this CDR3 likely reflects a read error. The DNA is omitted, as the CDR3 cannot be located on it reliably, and the CDR3 follows TCRdb's listing. V gene TRBV5-1 combines with J gene TRBJ2-3; TRBD1, the table's D call, was not compared with the DNA. The CDR3 has 9 amino acids, counting both end residues. The germline V gene encodes CDR1 SGHRS and CDR2 YFSETQ. The CDR3 loop reads CASSETRGR.

This chain links TRBV19 with TRBJ2-3; maybe TRBD1 (6 bases). The CDR3 has 18 amino acids. V was clipped by 1 base and J by 6 bases, with 23 bases between them. Germline values: CDR1 LNHDA, CDR2 SQIVND (reference sequence). The chain's CDR3 is CASSIVHRALGYSDTQYF. The CDR3 bases are TGTGCCAGTAGTATAGTTCACAGGGCACTCGGGTATAGCGATACGCAGTATTTT.

The chain has TRBV30 and TRBJ2-2; 7 bases line up with TRBD1. After removal of 5 bases from V and 4 bases from J, the junction contained 10 bases not matched to a gene. The CDR3 consists of 15 residues. Germline assignment: CDR1 GTSNPN and CDR2 SVGIG (reference sequence). In DNA, the CDR3 is TGTGCCTGGCGGAACAGGGGCTCGAGCACCGGGGAGCTGTTTTTT. Translated: CAWRNRGSSTGELFF.

This clone showed up just once. The CDR3 bases are TGCGCCAGCAGCTCTACACAGGGGGTCCGCGCTGAAGCTTTCTTT. Its protein is CASSSTQGVRAEAFF. The V call is TRBV5-1, the J call TRBJ1-1; 8 bases match TRBD1. Trimming took 3 bases from V and 6 from J; bases not matched to a gene: 10. Germline lookup yields CDR1 SGHRS and CDR2 YFSETQ. This CDR3 has 15 amino acids.

The V call is TRBV18, the J call TRBJ1-2, with a tentative D call TRBD1 (5 bases). This CDR3 is built from 16 residues. The germline gives CDR1 KGHSH, CDR2 LQKENI. V was pared by 3 bases and J by 4 bases, with 18 bases between. CDR3 protein: CASSPDLARGGYGYTF. In nucleotides, the CDR3 is TGTGCCAGCTCACCGGATTTAGCGAGGGGAGGCTATGGCTACACCTTC. Full variable domain (rest looked up from reference TRBV18 and TRBJ1-2): NAGVMQNPRHLVRRRGQEARLRCSPMKGHSHVYWYRQLPEEGLKFMVYLQKENIIDESGMPKERFSAEFPKEGPSILRIQQVVRGDSAAYFCASSPDLARGGYGYTFGSGTRLTVV.

V usage is TRBV27 and J usage is TRBJ1-2; 9 nucleotides match TRBD1. CDR3 size: 15 residues. The V gene's germline CDR1 is MNHEY and CDR2 SMNVEV (reference sequence). The ends lost 5 bases at V and 1 base at J; junction bases unmatched: 5. This CDR3 reads CASSLGTGHNYGYTF. The CDR3 DNA follows: TGTGCCAGCAGTCTGGGGACAGGGCATAACTATGGCTACACCTTC.

CDR3 in amino acids: CASSEGLAGSDTQYF. The CDR3 DNA follows: TGCGCCAGCAGTGAGGGACTAGCGGGATCAGATACGCAGTATTTT. The V and J genes are TRBV10-1 and TRBJ2-3; 12 bases are shared with TRBD2. The CDR3 sequence is 15 residues long. Germline lookup yields CDR1 WNHNN and CDR2 SYGVQD (reference sequence). With V trimmed by 2 bases and J by 4 bases, 1 base remained unmatched.

The V call is TRBV2, the J call TRBJ1-1; D is uncertain. V was clipped by 4 bases and J by 1 base, with 4 bases between them. The V gene's germline CDR1 is SNHLY and CDR2 FYNNEI. The CDR3 sequence is 12 residues long. The CDR3 DNA reads TGTGCCAGCAGTGCAGGGAACACTGAAGCTTTCTTT. Amino acid sequence: CASSAGNTEAFF.

A note on this clone: Compared with germline, one end of the junction differs, possibly owing to a read error. The genes are TRBV27 and TRBJ1-5; TRBD1 agrees at 9 bases. In germline, CDR1 is MNHEY, CDR2 SMNVEV (reference sequence). The CDR3 length is 17 residues. CDR3 region: CASSLSPGTGLWQPQHF. In nucleotides, the CDR3 is TGTGCCAGCAGTCTATCCCCTGGGACAGGGCTTTGGCAGCCCCAGCATTTT.

The gene calls are TRBV18 and TRBJ1-1, with a weak D call TRBD1 (6 bases). Germline-derived CDR1 and CDR2 are KGHSH and LQKENI. Trimming took 3 bases from V and 1 from J, leaving 12 bases between them. This CDR3 has 15 amino acids. The CDR3 reads CASSPLDSSNTEAFF. In DNA form, the CDR3 reads TGTGCCAGCTCACCGCTGGACAGTTCGAACACTGAAGCTTTCTTT. The variable domain in full, with the rest retrieved from reference TRBV18 and TRBJ1-1, is NAGVMQNPRHLVRRRGQEARLRCSPMKGHSHVYWYRQLPEEGLKFMVYLQKENIIDESGMPKERFSAEFPKEGPSILRIQQVVRGDSAAYFCASSPLDSSNTEAFFGQGTRLTVV.

CDR3 residues: CASSVAGTSGRFGDTQYF. The CDR3 DNA sequence: TGTGCCAGCAGCGTTGCCGGGACTAGCGGGAGGTTTGGAGATACGCAGTATTTT. The genes are TRBV9 and TRBJ2-3; TRBD2 agrees at 15 bases. CDR1 is SGDLS, CDR2 YYNGEE, per germline. The length of the CDR3 is 18 residues. V was pared by 2 bases and J by 5 bases, with 9 bases of the junction left unmatched.

The rearrangement uses TRBV11-2 and TRBJ2-3; tentative D call: TRBD2 (6 bases). The CDR3 contains 16 residues. Germline loops: CDR1 SGHAT, CDR2 FQNNGV. The V end lost 5 bases, the J end lost 2 bases, and 17 bases lay between the germline ends. The DNA for the CDR3 is TGTGCCAGCAGCGGGGGGTTCGGCGCGGCCACAGATACGCAGTATTTT. It is translated as CASSGGFGAATDTQYF.

This clone showed up just once. The chain is built from TRBV20-1 and TRBJ1-2, with 10 positions matching TRBD1. The CDR3 has 11 residues. V gave up 3 bases and J gave up 8 bases; unmatched junction bases: 0. Germline V gives CDR1 DFQATT, CDR2 SNEGSKA (reference sequence). CDR3 coding DNA: TGCAGTGCTAGGACAGGGGGCGGCTACACCTTC. It encodes CSARTGGGYTF.

V and J are TRBV7-8 and TRBJ2-7; D may be TRBD2 (7 bases). This CDR3 contains 15 residues. CDR1 and CDR2 from the germline V gene are SGHVS and FQNEAQ. The germline V and J ends were trimmed by 7 bases and 0 bases, with 16 bases remaining between them. In DNA, the CDR3 is TGTGCCAGCACCCCCAGTGGGGGGGCCTCCTACGAGCAGTACTTC. This gives the protein CASTPSGGASYEQYF. Using reference TRBV7-8 and TRBJ2-7 for the parts outside the CDR3, the full variable domain is GAGVSQSPRYKVAKRGQDVALRCDPISGHVSLFWYQQALGQGPEFLTYFQNEAQLDKSGLPSDRFFAERPEGSVSTLKIQRTQQEDSAVYLCASTPSGGASYEQYFGPGTRLTVT.